The rows below give T cell receptor beta chains drawn from one sample of a study of blood T cell repertoires in COVID-19. Profiling relied on immunoSEQ multiplex PCR, and the TCRdb table lists in-frame clones only, not all of them. This sample has roughly 250,000 clones, with about nine tenths found just once. Sequencing input: peripheral blood. The receptors were gathered from a man aged 55-75 years who had recovered from COVID-19. CDR3s include the opening cysteine and the closing phenylalanine or tryptophan. A D gene is named only where the DNA matches it firmly. Only some rows state a clone size, as once, few, many or a class for expanded clones.

CDR3 length	D gene	J gene	V gene	clone size	CDR3 protein	CDR3 DNA
15	TRBD1	TRBJ2-5	TRBV5-1	once	CASSLPGQGARTQYF	TGCGCCAGCAGCTTGCCAGGACAGGGGGCACGAACCCAGTACTTC
14	TRBD1	TRBJ2-2	TRBV2	NA	CASSGTGGSGELFF	TGTGCCAGCAGTGGAACAGGGGGGTCCGGGGAGCTGTTTTTT
12	NA	TRBJ1-2	TRBV10-3	NA	CAITLGGFGYTF	TGTGCCATCACCCTGGGAGGGTTTGGCTACACCTTC
13	NA	TRBJ1-2	TRBV12-3/TRBV12-4	NA	CASTLTPRYGYTF	TGTGCCAGCACTCTGACACCTCGCTATGGCTACACCTTC
13	NA	TRBJ2-2	TRBV3-1/TRBV3-2	many	CASSSRISGELFF	TGTGCCAGCAGCTCCCGTATATCCGGGGAGCTGTTTTTT
14	NA	TRBJ1-2	TRBV3-1/TRBV3-2	NA	CASSQDRRRVGYTF	TGTGCCAGCAGCCAAGATAGGAGGAGGGTTGGCTACACCTTC
16	NA	TRBJ1-4	TRBV7-9	NA	CASSSYTGTTNEKLFF	TGTGCCAGCAGCTCATATACAGGGACAACTAATGAAAAACTGTTTTTT
13	NA	TRBJ2-7	TRBV29-1	few	CSVTRGYSYEQYF	TGCAGCGTTACTCGAGGGTATTCCTACGAGCAGTACTTC
15	TRBD1	TRBJ2-3	TRBV10-3	NA	CAISNTGGAGDTQYF	TGTGCCATCAGTAATACAGGGGGCGCTGGAGATACGCAGTATTTT
17	TRBD1	TRBJ2-7	TRBV5-1	NA	CASSRSPQGPTSYEQYF	TGCGCCAGCAGCAGGAGCCCACAGGGGCCCACCAGCTACGAGCAGTACTTC
15	TRBD1	TRBJ1-6	TRBV5-1	NA	CASSPGDRDNSPLHF	TGCGCCAGCAGCCCAGGCGACAGGGATAATTCACCCCTCCACTTT
15	NA	TRBJ1-3	TRBV28	NA	CASCRGQSSGNTIYF	TGTGCCAGTTGCAGGGGCCAGAGCTCTGGAAACACCATATATTTT
15	NA	TRBJ2-3	TRBV5-1	NA	CASSLLGHGTDTQYF	TGCGCCAGCAGCTTGTTGGGCCATGGCACAGATACGCAGTATTTT
15	TRBD1	TRBJ2-5	TRBV29-1	NA	CSVEARDRGKETQYF	TGCAGCGTTGAGGCCAGGGACAGGGGTAAAGAGACCCAGTACTTC
13	TRBD1	TRBJ1-2	TRBV6-5	NA	CASSSDRGNGYTF	TGTGCCAGCAGTTCAGACAGGGGTAATGGCTACACCTTC
13	NA	TRBJ1-6	TRBV5-1	NA	CASSLQAESPLHF	TGCGCCAGCAGCTTGCAGGCAGAGTCACCCCTCCACTTT
13	NA	TRBJ1-2	TRBV5-8	NA	CASSSTGKAGYTF	TGTGCCAGCAGCTCAACAGGGAAAGCTGGCTACACCTTC
17	TRBD1	TRBJ1-1	TRBV4-1	NA	CASSQFWTGGMGTEAFF	TGCGCCAGCAGCCAATTCTGGACAGGGGGCATGGGCACTGAAGCTTTCTTT
13	NA	TRBJ2-2	TRBV27	once	CASSPKLDGELFF	TGTGCCAGCAGTCCTAAATTAGATGGGGAGCTGTTTTTT
15	NA	TRBJ1-1	TRBV5-1	NA	CASSLAGAPDTEAFF	TGCGCCAGCAGCTTGGCAGGGGCGCCCGACACTGAAGCTTTCTTT
15	NA	TRBJ1-6	TRBV2	NA	CASSDSGSYNSPLHF	TGTGCCAGCAGTGACTCAGGCTCCTATAATTCACCCCTCCACTTT
14	TRBD1	TRBJ1-2	TRBV28	NA	CASSQIQGANGYTF	TGTGCCAGCAGCCAAATACAGGGGGCGAATGGCTACACCTTC
13	NA	TRBJ1-1	TRBV21-1	NA	CASTGQGRVVAFF	TGTGCCAGCACCGGACAGGGGAGGGTGGTGGCTTTCTTT
17	TRBD2	TRBJ2-3	TRBV24-1	NA	CATSDGRLAVPADTQYF	TGTGCCACCAGTGATGGTCGACTAGCGGTCCCCGCAGATACGCAGTATTTT
13	NA	TRBJ1-2	TRBV27	NA	CASSPHIFYGYTF	TGTGCCAGCAGTCCCCACATTTTCTATGGCTACACCTTC
15	NA	TRBJ1-2	TRBV5-1	NA	CASRYGAGVNYGYTF	TGCGCCAGCAGGTACGGAGCCGGCGTCAATTATGGCTACACCTTC
16	TRBD2	TRBJ2-4	TRBV5-1	NA	CASSETSGVAKNIQYF	TGCGCCAGCAGCGAGACTAGCGGGGTAGCCAAAAACATTCAGTACTTC
15	NA	TRBJ1-4	TRBV7-9	few	CASSPPRQSFEKLFF	TGTGCCAGCAGCCCACCCCGACAGTCCTTTGAAAAACTGTTTTTT
11	NA	TRBJ2-2	TRBV30	NA	CAWRASGELFF	TGTGCCTGGAGGGCCTCTGGGGAGCTGTTTTTT
15	TRBD2	TRBJ2-3	TRBV11-3	NA	CASSLDSGGTDTQYF	TGTGCCAGCAGCTTAGATAGCGGGGGCACAGATACGCAGTATTTT
20	TRBD2	TRBJ2-3	TRBV14	NA	CASSPLERGVPKPLTDTQYF	TGTGCCAGCAGCCCCCTGGAGCGGGGGGTCCCAAAGCCCCTCACAGATACGCAGTATTTT
15	NA	TRBJ1-5	TRBV5-5	few	CASSFIRERNQPQHF	TGTGCCAGCAGCTTTATCCGGGAGAGGAATCAGCCCCAGCATTTT
16	TRBD2	TRBJ2-3	TRBV27	NA	CASRRSSGGAGDTQYF	TGTGCCAGCAGGCGATCTAGCGGGGGGGCGGGAGATACGCAGTATTTT
10	NA	TRBJ1-3	TRBV29-1	NA	CSVSDGTIYF	TGCAGCGTCTCAGATGGCACCATATATTTT
14	TRBD2	TRBJ2-1	TRBV18	NA	CASLDDRTLAGQFF	TGTGCCAGCTTAGATGACAGAACCTTAGCGGGGCAGTTCTTC
16	NA	TRBJ1-6	TRBV19	NA	CASSADRRHYNSPLHF	TGTGCCAGTAGTGCTGACAGGCGGCACTATAATTCACCCCTCCACTTT
15	TRBD2	TRBJ2-1	TRBV11-3	NA	CASSSRRTSGNEQFF	TGTGCCAGCAGCTCCCGACGGACTAGCGGCAATGAGCAGTTCTTC
16	TRBD2	TRBJ2-2	TRBV9	few	CASSPLAGGHVGELFF	TGTGCCAGCAGCCCCCTAGCGGGGGGGCATGTCGGGGAGCTGTTTTTT
15	NA	TRBJ2-2	TRBV7-8	NA	CASSFRDSTTGELFF	TGTGCCAGCAGCTTCCGGGACTCTACCACCGGGGAGCTGTTTTTT
15	NA	TRBJ2-2	TRBV5-1	NA	CASSLASENTGELFF	TGCGCCAGCAGCTTGGCTAGCGAGAACACCGGGGAGCTGTTTTTT
11	NA	TRBJ2-7	TRBV18	NA	CASSLQDEQYF	TGTGCCAGCTCACTACAGGACGAGCAGTACTTC
15	TRBD2	TRBJ2-1	TRBV4-2	NA	CASRDVAGGRFEQFF	TGTGCCAGCAGGGATGTAGCGGGGGGGAGATTTGAGCAGTTCTTC
16	TRBD2	TRBJ2-2	TRBV24-1	NA	CATSDPVAGGLGELFF	TGTGCCACCAGTGACCCGGTAGCGGGGGGGCTCGGGGAGCTGTTTTTT
14	TRBD1	TRBJ1-2	TRBV5-1	NA	CASRPVAGGYGYTF	TGCGCCAGCAGGCCCGTGGCAGGGGGCTATGGCTACACCTTC
15	TRBD2	TRBJ2-7	TRBV10-3	NA	CAISERGGPSYEQYF	TGTGCCATCAGTGAGCGGGGGGGCCCCTCCTACGAGCAGTACTTC
17	TRBD1	TRBJ1-2	TRBV28	NA	CASSSAVVGDRGNGYTF	TGTGCCAGCAGTTCCGCAGTAGTAGGAGACAGGGGAAATGGCTACACCTTC
10	NA	TRBJ2-2	TRBV12-3/TRBV12-4	NA	CASYKRELFF	TGTGCCAGCTATAAGCGGGAGCTGTTTTTT
16	NA	TRBJ1-2	TRBV24-1	once	CATSDSQPGTNVGYTF	TGTGCCACCAGTGATTCGCAACCGGGGACAAACGTTGGCTACACCTTC
14	TRBD1	TRBJ1-1	TRBV5-1	NA	CASSGRDRGTEAFF	TGCGCCAGCAGCGGGCGGGACAGAGGCACTGAAGCTTTCTTT
16	TRBD1	TRBJ2-6	TRBV2	once	CATKGGTGAGANVLTF	TGTGCCACAAAAGGGGGAACAGGGGCTGGGGCCAACGTCCTGACTTTC
14	NA	TRBJ2-3	TRBV9	NA	CASSARVSADTQYF	TGTGCCAGCAGCGCCCGGGTCTCCGCGGATACGCAGTATTTT
15	TRBD1	TRBJ1-6	TRBV28	NA	CASSSYLGQGLPLHF	TGTGCCAGCAGTTCCTATCTCGGACAGGGACTACCCCTCCACTTT
15	NA	TRBJ1-1	TRBV5-1	NA	CASSLPGAENTEAFF	TGCGCCAGCAGCTTGCCTGGGGCAGAGAACACTGAAGCTTTCTTT